These 19 T cell receptor beta chains originate from one sample sequenced in a study of blood T cell repertoires in COVID-19 (dated by TCRdb to the early 2020s). The protocol used for the library was the immunoSEQ multiplex PCR assay. Imported from immuneACCESS, the table was reduced by TCRdb to in-frame sequences with V and J called. These copies leave out some clones; in studies compared against another copy, an unresolved V gene accounts for under half, and the cause of the remainder is not known. The sample table shows more than 150,000 clones, and under 85% are seen once. The ten most abundant clones make up 15% to 20% of the sample. The sequenced material came from peripheral blood. The receptor set was obtained from a man aged 55 to 70 with active or convalescent COVID-19.

The gene calls are TRBV19 and TRBJ2-1, with TRBD2 matching over 7 bases. This CDR3 has 11 amino acids. Germline assignment: CDR1 LNHDA and CDR2 SQIVND (reference sequence). J was trimmed by 15 bases and V by 1 base; bases with no gene match: 3. In nucleotides, the CDR3 is TGTGCCAGTAGTATAGGGCGGGAGTTGTTCTTC. Its translation: CASSIGRELFF.

For the CDR3, the DNA is TGTGCCAGCAGCAATCTGGGACAGCTACAAGAGACCCAGTACTTC. Translated: CASSNLGQLQETQYF. The V gene is TRBV21-1, the J gene TRBJ2-5; no check of the table's D call, TRBD1, against the DNA was made. TRBV21-1 is a pseudogene segment. The CDR3 is 15 amino acids.

V gene TRBV7-8 combines with J gene TRBJ1-6, with no clear D. This CDR3 has 13 residues. Trimming pared 2 bases from V and 8 bases from J, leaving 7 bases between. Germline-derived CDR1 and CDR2 are SGHVS and FQNEAQ. The CDR3 DNA sequence: TGTGCCAGCAGCTTAACGGGTGATTCACCCCTCCACTTT. As protein: CASSLTGDSPLHF. Supplemented by reference TRBV7-8 and TRBJ1-6, the full variable domain reads GAGVSQSPRYKVAKRGQDVALRCDPISGHVSLFWYQQALGQGPEFLTYFQNEAQLDKSGLPSDRFFAERPEGSVSTLKIQRTQQEDSAVYLCASSLTGDSPLHFGNGTRLTVT.

In its sample, this clone ranks as large (0.1 to 1%). The genes are TRBV5-5 and TRBJ1-1, with TRBD1 matching 7 bases. The CDR3 totals 13 residues. Trimming took 4 bases from V and 3 from J; bases not matched to a gene: 3. Germline CDR1 and CDR2: SGHKS and YYEKEE (reference sequence). CDR3 bases: TGTGCCAGCAGCCGGGACAGCTACACTGAAGCTTTCTTT. This encodes CASSRDSYTEAFF.

This chain uses TRBV7-3 with TRBJ2-1; TRBD2 matches at 10 bases. There are 14 residues in the CDR3. V was clipped by 4 bases and J by 7 bases; unmatched bases: 4. Germline V gene lookup returns CDR1 SGHTA and CDR2 FQGTGA. As DNA, the CDR3 is TGTGCCAGCAGCTCCAGCGGGAGGGAAAATGAGCAGTTCTTC. This sequence encodes CASSSSGRENEQFF.

This clone was seen more than once but under ten times. V usage is TRBV6-1 and J usage is TRBJ2-5; 7 nucleotides line up with TRBD2. Trimming cost V 2 bases and J 10 bases; bases outside gene matches: 7. The germline CDR1 and CDR2 sequences are MNHNS and SASEGT. This CDR3 contains 13 residues. CDR3 sequence reads: CASSEKGGTIQYF. Written as DNA, the CDR3 is TGTGCCAGCAGTGAAAAAGGAGGGACTATCCAGTACTTC.

CDR3 DNA: TGCGCCAGCAGCCAAGATGGGGGGTCCCCCTACGAGCAGTACTTC. It yields the protein CASSQDGGSPYEQYF. The rearrangement uses TRBV4-3 and TRBJ2-7; possible D gene TRBD2, 6 bases. Germline V gives CDR1 LGHNA, CDR2 YSLEER. The CDR3 covers 15 residues. V lost 0 bases, J lost 2 bases, and 11 bases lay in between.

The chain recombines TRBV4-3 with TRBJ2-7, with 12 positions matching TRBD2. Looked up from germline, CDR1 is LGHNA and CDR2 is YSLEER. J gave up 3 bases and V 4 bases, and 4 bases lay outside the gene matches. The CDR3 runs 15 residues. The CDR3 region is CASSLRTSGNYEQYF. CDR3 in DNA: TGCGCCAGCAGCCTCCGGACTAGCGGGAACTACGAGCAGTACTTC.

The chain uses TRBV10-3 and TRBJ1-2, with 7 nucleotides matching TRBD1. CDR3 length: 15 residues. Trimming cost V 11 bases and J 4 bases; bases outside gene matches: 16. Germline values: CDR1 ENHRY, CDR2 SYGVKD. This CDR3 reads CAATPLTGTTYGYTF. CDR3 nucleotides: TGTGCCGCCACCCCCCTGACAGGGACGACCTATGGCTACACCTTC.

V gene TRBV28 combines with J gene TRBJ1-4; 10 bases agree with TRBD1. V gave up 5 bases and J gave up 7 bases; unmatched junction bases: 7. This CDR3 has 15 amino acids. Germline V gene data show CDR1 as MDHEN and CDR2 as SYDVKM. CDR3 bases: TGTGCCAGCAGTCCGCCTGGGACAGGGGTTGAAAAACTGTTTTTT. This encodes CASSPPGTGVEKLFF.

The V call is TRBV3-1 (or the pseudogene TRBV3-2), the J call TRBJ2-3; no firm D call. CDR1 LGHDT and CDR2 YNNKEL come from the germline V gene (reference sequence). The CDR3 consists of 13 residues. The ends were cut back, 0 bases at V and 6 bases at J, with 7 bases in the middle. CDR3: CASSQDLRDTQYF. The CDR3 nucleotides read TGTGCCAGCAGCCAAGATCTGAGGGATACGCAGTATTTT.

This clone appeared a single time. This sequence joins TRBV27 and TRBJ2-1; D not certain. V lost 3 bases to trimming and J lost 7 bases, with 10 bases between them. Germline lookup yields CDR1 MNHEY and CDR2 SMNVEV (reference sequence). This CDR3 is 13 amino acids long. CDR3 amino acids: CASSFFPVNEQFF. The CDR3, as DNA: TGTGCCAGCAGTTTTTTCCCCGTAAATGAGCAGTTCTTC.

The chain couples TRBV12-3 or TRBV12-4 to TRBJ2-7, with a tentative D call TRBD1 (7 bases). V was trimmed by 6 bases and J by 3 bases, leaving 12 bases between them. This CDR3 has 13 residues. CDR3 sequence: CASSGGQIYEQYF. The CDR3 nucleotides are TGTGCCAGCAGCGGGGGACAGATCTACGAGCAGTACTTC.

The chain joins TRBV21-1 to TRBJ2-2; the D call in the table, TRBD1, was not verified against the DNA. TRBV21-1 constitutes a pseudogene. The CDR3 is 17 amino acids. The DNA for the CDR3 is TGTGCCAGCCGCCACCCGGACAGGGGGCGCGGAGGCGGGGAGCTGTTTTTT. Translation gives CASRHPDRGRGGGELFF.

The V and J genes are TRBV7-2 and TRBJ1-5, with 8 nucleotides matching TRBD1. Losses at the gene ends were 5 bases for V and 6 bases for J; bases not matched to a gene: 9. Germline V gene data show CDR1 as SGHTA and CDR2 as FQGNSA. The CDR3 spans 15 residues. The CDR3 protein is CASSPTTGAAQPQHF. CDR3 DNA sequence: TGTGCCAGCAGCCCGACGACAGGGGCGGCTCAGCCCCAGCATTTT.

The V call is TRBV29-1, the J call TRBJ2-1; TRBD1 agrees at 10 bases. V was clipped by 4 bases and J by 3 bases; unmatched bases: 0. The CDR3 is 13 amino acids. The V gene's germline CDR1 is SQVTM and CDR2 ANQGSEA. The CDR3 coding sequence is TGCAGCGTTGGGACAGGGGGCTACAATGAGCAGTTCTTC. Protein: CSVGTGGYNEQFF.

This clone was detected a few times. The chain joins TRBV7-6 to TRBJ1-2; possibly TRBD1 for D (5 bases). Germline-derived CDR1 and CDR2 are SGHVS and FNYEAQ. The CDR3 contains 15 residues. Trimming shortened V by 2 bases and J by 0 bases, and 10 bases separated the two germline ends. The CDR3 coding sequence is TGTGCCAGCAGCTTACAGGGCGAAGCTAACTATGGCTACACCTTC. It is translated as CASSLQGEANYGYTF.

Of note for this clone: Other DNA sequences from this sample encode an identical CDR3 as well. The genes are TRBV7-3 and TRBJ2-1; 9 bases map to TRBD2. V lost 3 bases, J lost 3 bases, and 0 bases stayed unmatched. Looked up from germline, CDR1 is SGHTA and CDR2 is FQGTGA. The CDR3 spans 14 residues. CDR3 in amino acids: CASSFSGSYNEQFF. In DNA form, the CDR3 reads TGTGCCAGCAGCTTTAGCGGGAGCTACAATGAGCAGTTCTTC.

A few counts support this clone. J is TRBJ2-1 and V is TRBV7-3; D perhaps matches TRBD1 (6 bases). CDR3 length: 13 amino acids. V was pared by 6 bases and J by 4 bases, with 10 bases between. Germline-derived CDR1 and CDR2 are SGHTA and FQGTGA. The CDR3 sequence is CASRWTEYNEQFF. CDR3 DNA sequence: TGTGCCAGCAGGTGGACAGAGTACAATGAGCAGTTCTTC. Filled out from reference TRBV7-3 and TRBJ2-1, the complete variable domain reads GAGVSQTPSNKVTEKGKYVELRCDPISGHTALYWYRQSLGQGPEFLIYFQGTGAADDSGLPNDRFFAVRPEGSVSTLKIQRTERGDSAVYLCASRWTEYNEQFFGPGTRLTVL.